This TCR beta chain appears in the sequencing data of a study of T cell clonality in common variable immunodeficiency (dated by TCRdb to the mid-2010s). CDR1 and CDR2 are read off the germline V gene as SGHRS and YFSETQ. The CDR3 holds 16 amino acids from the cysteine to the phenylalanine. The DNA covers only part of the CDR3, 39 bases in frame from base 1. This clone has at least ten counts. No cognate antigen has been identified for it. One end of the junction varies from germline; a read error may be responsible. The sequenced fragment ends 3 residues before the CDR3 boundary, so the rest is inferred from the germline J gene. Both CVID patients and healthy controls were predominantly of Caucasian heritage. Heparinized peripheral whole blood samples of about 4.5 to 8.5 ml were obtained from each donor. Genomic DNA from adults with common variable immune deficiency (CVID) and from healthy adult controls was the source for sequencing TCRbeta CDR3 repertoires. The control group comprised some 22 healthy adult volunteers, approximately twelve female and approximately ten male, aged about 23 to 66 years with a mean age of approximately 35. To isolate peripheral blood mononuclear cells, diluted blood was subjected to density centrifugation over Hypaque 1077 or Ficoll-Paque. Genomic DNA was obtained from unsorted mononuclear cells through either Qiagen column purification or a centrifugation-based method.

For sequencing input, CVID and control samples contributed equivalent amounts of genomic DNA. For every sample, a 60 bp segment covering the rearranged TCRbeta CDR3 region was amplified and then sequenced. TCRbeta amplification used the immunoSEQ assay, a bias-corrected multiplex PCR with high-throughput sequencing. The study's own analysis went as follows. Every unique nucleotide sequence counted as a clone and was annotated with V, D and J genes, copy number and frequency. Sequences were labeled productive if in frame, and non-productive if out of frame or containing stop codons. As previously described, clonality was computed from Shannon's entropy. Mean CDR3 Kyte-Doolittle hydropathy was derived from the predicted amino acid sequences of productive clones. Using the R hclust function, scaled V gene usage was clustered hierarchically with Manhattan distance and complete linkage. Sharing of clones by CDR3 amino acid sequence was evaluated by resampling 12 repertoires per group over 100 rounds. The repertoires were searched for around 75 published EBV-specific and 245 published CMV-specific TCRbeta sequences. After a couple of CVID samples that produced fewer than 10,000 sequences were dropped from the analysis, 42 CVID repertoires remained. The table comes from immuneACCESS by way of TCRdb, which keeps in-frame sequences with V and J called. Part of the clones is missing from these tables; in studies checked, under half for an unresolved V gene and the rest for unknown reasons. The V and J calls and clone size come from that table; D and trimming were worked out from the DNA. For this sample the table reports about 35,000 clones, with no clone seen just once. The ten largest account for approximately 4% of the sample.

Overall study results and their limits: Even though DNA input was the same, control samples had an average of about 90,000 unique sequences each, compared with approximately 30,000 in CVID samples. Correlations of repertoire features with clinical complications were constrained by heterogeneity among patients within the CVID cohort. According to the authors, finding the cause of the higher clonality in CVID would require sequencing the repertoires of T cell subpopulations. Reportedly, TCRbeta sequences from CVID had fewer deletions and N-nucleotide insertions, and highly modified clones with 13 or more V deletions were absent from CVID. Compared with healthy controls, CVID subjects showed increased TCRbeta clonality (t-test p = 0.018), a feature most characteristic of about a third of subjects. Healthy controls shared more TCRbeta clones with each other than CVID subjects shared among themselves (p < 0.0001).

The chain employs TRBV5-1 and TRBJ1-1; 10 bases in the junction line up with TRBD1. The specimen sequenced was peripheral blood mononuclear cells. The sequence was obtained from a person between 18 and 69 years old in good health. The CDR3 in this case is CASRKTPGQGNAEAFF. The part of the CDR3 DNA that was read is TGCGCCAGCAGAAAAACACCGGGACAGGGGAACGCTGAA.